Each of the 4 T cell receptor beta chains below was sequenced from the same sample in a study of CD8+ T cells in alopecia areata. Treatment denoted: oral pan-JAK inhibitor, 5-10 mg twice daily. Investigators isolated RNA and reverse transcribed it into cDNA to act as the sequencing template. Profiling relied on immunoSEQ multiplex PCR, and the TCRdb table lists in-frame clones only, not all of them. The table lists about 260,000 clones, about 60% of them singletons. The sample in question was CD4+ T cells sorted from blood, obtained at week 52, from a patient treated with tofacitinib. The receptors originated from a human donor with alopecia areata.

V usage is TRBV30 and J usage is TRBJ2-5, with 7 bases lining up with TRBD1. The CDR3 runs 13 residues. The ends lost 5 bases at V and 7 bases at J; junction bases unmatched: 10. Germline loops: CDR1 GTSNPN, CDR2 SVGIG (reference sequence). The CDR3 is CAWEFRGTGTQYF. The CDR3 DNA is TGTGCCTGGGAATTCAGGGGGACGGGGACCCAGTACTTC.

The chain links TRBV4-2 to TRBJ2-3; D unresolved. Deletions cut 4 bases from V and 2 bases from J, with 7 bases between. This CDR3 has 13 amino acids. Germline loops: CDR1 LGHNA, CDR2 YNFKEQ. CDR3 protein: CASSREITDTQYF. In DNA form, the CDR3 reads TGTGCCAGCAGCCGAGAGATCACAGATACGCAGTATTTT.

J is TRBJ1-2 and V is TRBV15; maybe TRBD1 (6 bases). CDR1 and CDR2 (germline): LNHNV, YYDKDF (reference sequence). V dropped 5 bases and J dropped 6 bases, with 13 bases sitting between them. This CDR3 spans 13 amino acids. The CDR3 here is CATSLTTGNGYTF. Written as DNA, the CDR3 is TGTGCCACCAGCCTCACTACAGGGAATGGCTACACCTTC.

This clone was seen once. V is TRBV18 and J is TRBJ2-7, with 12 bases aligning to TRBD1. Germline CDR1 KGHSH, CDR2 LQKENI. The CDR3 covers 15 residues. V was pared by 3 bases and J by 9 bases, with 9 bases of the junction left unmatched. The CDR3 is CASSPSGQGATTQYF. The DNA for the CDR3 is TGTGCCAGCTCACCCTCGGGACAGGGGGCCACTACGCAGTACTTC.